This T cell receptor (beta chain) originates from a study of naive and memory T cell subsets (dated by TCRdb to the late 2010s). In the study overall: In the figure summarizing the skin biopsy and whole blood samples, 10 or so blood donors, 7 tuberculin skin test biopsies and 3 saline control biopsies were reported. Usually PCR2 was run as a SYBR Green qPCR and stopped at a set threshold, although low-input samples could use end-point PCR (roughly 6 cycles) instead.

The study at large found these results: The potential sensitivity of the RNA-based method to TCR transcript changes with T cell activation and differentiation was acknowledged.

The CDR3 has 18 amino acids, counting the end cysteine and phenylalanine. The sequence is cut down to CDR3 DNA, 54 bases in frame from base 1. From V the trimming removes 1 base and from J it removes 5 bases, while the gene matches leave 10 bases of the junction unaccounted for. Reading the germline V gene gives CDR1 SGHAT and CDR2 FQNNGV. As regards this clonotype: Its antigen has not been determined. No per-base quality is available; no much larger clone lies one base away.

The study reported a robust and sensitive protocol to amplify, sequence and analyze TCRs, based on 3' ligation of a UMI-containing oligonucleotide to TCR cDNA. For whole blood analysis, about 2.5 ml of peripheral blood was collected from healthy adult volunteers into Tempus tubes, and RNA was extracted following the manufacturer's instructions. Total RNA was treated with RQ1 DNase, without cell sorting, prior to reverse transcription, with an input of roughly 1 to 1,100 ng being targeted. Skin biopsy and whole blood libraries were made to test pipeline robustness in samples where T cells form a minority population. The library was generated by 5' RACE. The ligated cDNA was amplified by four rounds of PCR, in which nested alpha and beta constant region primers were used together with the SP2 primer. TCR RNA was reverse transcribed with SuperScript IV using alpha and beta constant region primers for the blood and skin samples. An oligonucleotide carrying the Illumina SP2 primer and a UMI was ligated to the 3' end of the cDNA by means of T4 RNA ligase 1. To prevent hairpin formation, the 12-nucleotide UMI was made up of two random hexamers with an eight-base spacer between them. From the second PCR onward, TCR alpha and beta chain libraries were processed separately, and dual indexing was applied for multiplexing. After pooling, the indexed libraries were analyzed by capillary electrophoresis and sequenced on either an Illumina MiSeq or NextSeq. Libraries were spiked with PhiX DNA at about 5-7.5% so that base diversity was increased and cluster recognition was improved. Concerning the study's data processing: Demultiplexor pulled UMIs out of read 2, joined the UMIs with the TCR sequence from read 1, and separated reads according to sample indices. V and J genes and V-J junctions were identified by Decombinator, and each TCR was assigned a five-part identifier that included V and J deletions. Collapsinator used UMIs to correct sequencing errors and PCR amplification heterogeneity, producing a UMI-based abundance for each TCR. CDR3Translator turned identifiers into nucleotide sequence, translated that sequence into amino acids, and pulled out CDR3 regions based on terminal motifs. Error-corrected alpha and beta TCR counts from blood and skin were compared after normalization to input RNA amount. Through fastp at Q25 and MiXCR, TCRdb rebuilt clones from the public reads, retaining in-frame beta chains. Each entry merges the rows of one CDR3 protein and shows their most common DNA and genes. TCRdb, not the original authors, processed these V and J calls. The sample table records more than 45,000 distinct CDR3 sequences; around 7.3% of these occur just once. The ten top clones hold 9% to 10% of the sample.

The source is a male donor in good health. Recombination connected TRBV11-2 to TRBJ2-1, with TRBD2 identical over 11 junction bases. The DNA sequence is as follows: TGTGCCAGCAGCTTAGGTAATAGCGGGGGGGCAAGGGACAATGAGCAGTTCTTC. It translates to CASSLGNSGGARDNEQFF.